This TCR beta chain is drawn from a study of early T cells in non-severe SARS-CoV-2 infection. Background on the study: Sequencing input comprised bulk RNA from unsorted whole blood; chain pairing was not available. Study-wide findings and caveats: Using VDJdb, the matching emphasized anti-spike CD8 responses while missing private and CD4 specificities.

After removal of 6 bases from V and 4 bases from J, the junction contained 5 bases not matched to a gene. The germline V gene encodes CDR1 MNHEY and CDR2 SMNVEV (reference sequence). The CDR3 consists of 13 residues. This clonotype was observed a handful of times. Its antigen is currently unknown. The TCR library protocol attached unique molecular identifiers to the individual cDNA molecules. TCRdb recomputed calls from the 5' RACE reads with MiXCR, one row per CDR3 protein. The table lists 100,000 to 120,000 distinct CDR3 sequences, 10% to 15% of them singletons, with about 4% in the top ten. The chain carries TRBV27 and TRBJ2-7; 8 positions agree with TRBD1. Here the sequenced sample was whole blood, taken at baseline. The clonotype comes from an adult who was a healthcare worker with PCR-confirmed SARS-CoV-2 infection or an uninfected control (not recorded which). The CDR3 sequence: CASSVQGAYEQYF. CDR3 bases: TGTGCCAGCAGCGTCCAGGGGGCTTACGAGCAGTACTTC.